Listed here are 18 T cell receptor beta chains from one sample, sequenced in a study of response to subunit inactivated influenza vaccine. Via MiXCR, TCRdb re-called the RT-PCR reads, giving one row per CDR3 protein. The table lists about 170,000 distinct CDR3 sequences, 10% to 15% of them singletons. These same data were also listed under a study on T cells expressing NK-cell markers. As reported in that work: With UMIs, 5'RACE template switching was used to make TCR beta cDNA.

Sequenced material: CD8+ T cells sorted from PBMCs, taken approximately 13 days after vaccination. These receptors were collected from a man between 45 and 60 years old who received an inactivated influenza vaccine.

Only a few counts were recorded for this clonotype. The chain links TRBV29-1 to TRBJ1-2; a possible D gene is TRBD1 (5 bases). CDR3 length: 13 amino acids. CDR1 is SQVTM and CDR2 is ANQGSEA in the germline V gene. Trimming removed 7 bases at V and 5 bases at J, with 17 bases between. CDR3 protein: CSAGKTASYGYTF. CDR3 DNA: TGCAGCGCGGGCAAGACAGCATCTTATGGCTACACCTTC.

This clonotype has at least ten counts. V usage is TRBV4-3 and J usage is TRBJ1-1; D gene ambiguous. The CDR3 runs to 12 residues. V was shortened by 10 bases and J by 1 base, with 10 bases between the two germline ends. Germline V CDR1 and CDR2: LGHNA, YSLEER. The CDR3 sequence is CATKGPNTEAFF. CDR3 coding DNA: TGCGCCACCAAAGGGCCGAACACTGAAGCTTTCTTT.

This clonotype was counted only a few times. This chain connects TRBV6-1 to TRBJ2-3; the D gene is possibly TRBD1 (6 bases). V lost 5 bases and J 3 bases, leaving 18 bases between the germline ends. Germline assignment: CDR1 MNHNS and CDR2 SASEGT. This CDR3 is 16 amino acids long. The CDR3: CASSPTRGSGTDTQYF. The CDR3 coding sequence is TGTGCCAGCAGTCCCACCAGGGGTTCGGGGACAGATACGCAGTATTTT.

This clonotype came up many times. The CDR3 protein is CASSLRGGITDTQYF. CDR3 DNA sequence: TGTGCCAGCAGTTTGCGGGGGGGCATCACAGATACGCAGTATTTT. The chain couples TRBV28 to TRBJ2-3, with 9 bases matching TRBD2. J was trimmed by 2 bases and V by 3 bases; bases with no gene match: 3. This CDR3 has 15 amino acids. CDR1 is MDHEN, CDR2 SYDVKM, per germline.

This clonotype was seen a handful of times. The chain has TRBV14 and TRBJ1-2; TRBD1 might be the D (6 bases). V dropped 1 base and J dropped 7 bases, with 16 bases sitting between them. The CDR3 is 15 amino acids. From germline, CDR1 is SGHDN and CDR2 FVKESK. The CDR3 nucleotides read TGTGCCAGCAGCCAAGTCAACAGGGAATTAGGTGGCTACACCTTC. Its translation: CASSQVNRELGGYTF.

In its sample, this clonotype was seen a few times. Here the CDR3 reads CASSYVPGANVLTF. CDR3 nucleotide sequence: TGCGCCAGCAGCTACGTCCCTGGGGCCAACGTCCTGACTTTC. The rearrangement uses TRBV5-1 and TRBJ2-6; D gene ambiguous. The length of the CDR3 is 14 residues. Trimming removed 3 bases at V and 2 bases at J, with 6 bases between. Germline values: CDR1 SGHRS, CDR2 YFSETQ.

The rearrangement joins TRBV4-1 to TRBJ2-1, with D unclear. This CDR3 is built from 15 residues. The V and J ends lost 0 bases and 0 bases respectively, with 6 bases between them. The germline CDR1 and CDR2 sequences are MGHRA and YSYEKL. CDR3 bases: TGCGCCAGCAGCCAAGAGCCAGTCTCCTACAATGAGCAGTTCTTC. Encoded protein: CASSQEPVSYNEQFF.

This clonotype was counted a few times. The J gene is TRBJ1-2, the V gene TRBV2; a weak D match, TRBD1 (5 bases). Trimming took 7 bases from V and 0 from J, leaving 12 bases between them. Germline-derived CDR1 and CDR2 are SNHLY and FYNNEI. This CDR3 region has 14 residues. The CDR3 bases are TGTGCCAGCAATTCGGGGGAAGCTAACTATGGCTACACCTTC. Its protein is CASNSGEANYGYTF.

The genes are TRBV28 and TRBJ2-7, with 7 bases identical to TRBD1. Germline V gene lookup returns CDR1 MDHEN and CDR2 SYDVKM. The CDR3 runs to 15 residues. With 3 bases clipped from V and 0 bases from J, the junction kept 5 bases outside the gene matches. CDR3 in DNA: TGTGCCAGCAGTTTGGTCTGGGACAGCTCCTACGAGCAGTACTTC. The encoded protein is CASSLVWDSSYEQYF.

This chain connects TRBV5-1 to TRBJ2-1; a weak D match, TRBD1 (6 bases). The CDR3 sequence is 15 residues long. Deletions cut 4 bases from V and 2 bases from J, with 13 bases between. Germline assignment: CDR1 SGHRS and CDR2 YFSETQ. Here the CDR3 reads CASSLTGPTYNEQFF. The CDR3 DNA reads TGCGCCAGCAGCCTGACAGGACCTACCTACAATGAGCAGTTCTTC.

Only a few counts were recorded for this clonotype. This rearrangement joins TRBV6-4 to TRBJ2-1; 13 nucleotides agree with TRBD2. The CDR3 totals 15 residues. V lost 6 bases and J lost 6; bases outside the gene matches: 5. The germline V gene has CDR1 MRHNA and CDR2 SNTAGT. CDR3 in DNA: TGTGCCAGCAGCCGGACTAGCGGGAGTTCCAATGAGCAGTTCTTC. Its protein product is CASSRTSGSSNEQFF.

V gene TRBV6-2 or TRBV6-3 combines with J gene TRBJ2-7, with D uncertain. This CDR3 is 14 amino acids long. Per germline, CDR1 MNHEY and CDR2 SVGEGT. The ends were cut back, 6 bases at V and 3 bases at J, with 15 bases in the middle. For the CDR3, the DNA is TGTGCCAGCAGCGGCCCGGCAGATATCTACGAGCAGTACTTC. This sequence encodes CASSGPADIYEQYF.

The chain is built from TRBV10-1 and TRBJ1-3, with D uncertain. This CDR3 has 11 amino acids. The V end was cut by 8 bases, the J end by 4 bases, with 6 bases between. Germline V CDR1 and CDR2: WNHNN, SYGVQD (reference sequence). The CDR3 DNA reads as TGCGCCAGCTTACCGGGAAACACCATATATTTT. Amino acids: CASLPGNTIYF.

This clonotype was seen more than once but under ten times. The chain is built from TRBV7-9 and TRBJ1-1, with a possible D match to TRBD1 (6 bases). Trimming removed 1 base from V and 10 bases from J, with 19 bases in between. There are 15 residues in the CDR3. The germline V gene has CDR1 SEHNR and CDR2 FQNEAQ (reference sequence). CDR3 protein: CASSLGVRDKKGAFF. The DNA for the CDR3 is TGTGCCAGCAGCTTAGGGGTCCGGGACAAAAAAGGAGCTTTCTTT.

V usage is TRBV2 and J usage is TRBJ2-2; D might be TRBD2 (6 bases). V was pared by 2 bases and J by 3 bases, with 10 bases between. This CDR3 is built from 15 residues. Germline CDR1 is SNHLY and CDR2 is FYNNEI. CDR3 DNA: TGTGCCAGCAGTGAATGGGGAGGAGACACCGGGGAGCTGTTTTTT. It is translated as CASSEWGGDTGELFF.

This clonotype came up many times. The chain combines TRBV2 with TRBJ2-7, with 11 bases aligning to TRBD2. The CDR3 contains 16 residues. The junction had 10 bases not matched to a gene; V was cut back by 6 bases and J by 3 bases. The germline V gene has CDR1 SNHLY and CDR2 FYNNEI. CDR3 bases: TGTGCCAGCAGCGCTACTAGCGGGAGCCGCCTCTACGAGCAGTACTTC. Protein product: CASSATSGSRLYEQYF.

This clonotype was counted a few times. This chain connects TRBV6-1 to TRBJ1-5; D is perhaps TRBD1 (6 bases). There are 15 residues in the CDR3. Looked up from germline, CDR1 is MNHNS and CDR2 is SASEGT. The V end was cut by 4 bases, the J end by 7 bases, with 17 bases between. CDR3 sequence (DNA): TGTGCCAGCAGTGTATCCAGGGGTCCTAGGCAGCCCCAGCATTTT. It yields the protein CASSVSRGPRQPQHF.

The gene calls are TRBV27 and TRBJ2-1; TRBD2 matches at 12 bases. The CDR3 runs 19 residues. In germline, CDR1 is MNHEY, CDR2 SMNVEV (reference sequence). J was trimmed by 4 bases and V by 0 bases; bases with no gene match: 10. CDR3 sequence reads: CASSLSSLAGGASYNEQFF. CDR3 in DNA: TGTGCCAGCAGTTTATCCTCTCTAGCGGGAGGGGCCTCTTACAATGAGCAGTTCTTC.